One sample yielded the 3 T cell receptor beta chains listed below, sequenced in a study of blood T cell repertoires in COVID-19. Repertoires were generated with immunoSEQ multiplex PCR, while TCRdb's copy carries only in-frame clones and drops some. This sample has about 52,000 clones, with around 83% found just once. Sequenced: peripheral blood. These receptors were collected from a man aged 65 to 79 with active COVID-19.

The chain combines TRBV7-3 with TRBJ2-3, with TRBD2 identical over 11 bases. Trimming at V came to 4 bases and at J to 2 bases, leaving 5 bases not matched to a gene. Germline CDR1 and CDR2: SGHTA and FQGTGA. The CDR3 is 16 residues long. CDR3 bases: TGTGCCAGCAGCTCTGTAGCGGGGGGGCCCACAGATACGCAGTATTTT. It is translated as CASSSVAGGPTDTQYF. Complete variable domain (other parts from reference TRBV7-3 and TRBJ2-3): GAGVSQTPSNKVTEKGKYVELRCDPISGHTALYWYRQSLGQGPEFLIYFQGTGAADDSGLPNDRFFAVRPEGSVSTLKIQRTERGDSAVYLCASSSVAGGPTDTQYFGPGTRLTVL.

The chain uses TRBV5-1 and TRBJ2-7, with 8 bases aligning to TRBD1. V lost 6 bases, J lost 5 bases, and 10 bases stayed unmatched. Per germline, CDR1 SGHRS and CDR2 YFSETQ. The CDR3 is 14 amino acids. CDR3 DNA: TGCGCCAGCACCCCGACAGGGGATATACACGAGCAGTACTTC. It specifies CASTPTGDIHEQYF.

The chain links TRBV7-2 to TRBJ2-5; D call uncertain. Germline V CDR1 and CDR2: SGHTA, FQGNSA. The CDR3 sequence is 14 residues long. V lost 1 base and J lost 5, with 11 bases in between. The CDR3 loop is CASSLGLNGETQYF. The CDR3 DNA reads as TGTGCCAGCAGCTTAGGTCTTAACGGGGAGACCCAGTACTTC. The entire variable domain, with the rest obtained from reference TRBV7-2 and TRBJ2-5, is as follows: GAGVSQSPSNKVTEKGKDVELRCDPISGHTALYWYRQSLGQGLEFLIYFQGNSAPDKSGLPSDRFSAERTGGSVSTLTIQRTQQEDSAVYLCASSLGLNGETQYFGPGTRLLVL.